These T cell receptor beta chains were read from a single sample in a study of control samples from healthy donors and cancer patients. Data came from immunoSEQ multiplex PCR; TCRdb stores just in-frame clones and leaves some out. The top ten hold approximately 9.8% of the sample, which has roughly 83,000 clones, roughly 78% seen once. Sequencing was done on a sample of blood. The receptors come from a woman aged 55-69 years in good health. Both conserved end residues are part of each CDR3. A D gene is named only where the DNA matches it firmly. Not all rows give a size; the values are once, few, many and, for expanded clones, a class.

d_call	j_call	clone_size	v_call	cdr3_nt	cdr3_aa
TRBD2	TRBJ2-1	NA	TRBV14	TGTGCCAGCAGCCAAGAAGCGGGGATATACAATGAGCAGTTCTTC	CASSQEAGIYNEQFF
TRBD2	TRBJ2-7	few	TRBV6-4	TGTGCCAGCGAAGCTCTTAAGACTAGCGGGAGGGCTAAAGAGCAGTACTTC	CASEALKTSGRAKEQYF
TRBD2	TRBJ2-3	NA	TRBV9	TGTGCCAGCAGCGTAGCTGGGGGGGGCACAGATACGCAGTATTTT	CASSVAGGGTDTQYF
TRBD2	TRBJ2-1	NA	TRBV7-2	TGTGCCAGCAGCTACCTAGCGGGAGGGCCTAATGAGCAGTTCTTC	CASSYLAGGPNEQFF
TRBD1	TRBJ1-2	NA	TRBV7-2	TGTGCCAGCAGCTTAACTCTAGGGGGCGACTATGGCTACACCTTC	CASSLTLGGDYGYTF
TRBD1	TRBJ2-6	NA	TRBV7-9	TGTGCCAGCAGCGCCGGACAGGGGGCGAGCGGGGCCAACGTCCTGACTTTC	CASSAGQGASGANVLTF
TRBD1	TRBJ2-4	NA	TRBV6-1	TGTGCCAGCAGTGGAGGAACCTTGACAGGGGGCATAGACATTCAGTACTTC	CASSGGTLTGGIDIQYF
NA	TRBJ1-2	NA	TRBV7-8	TGTGCCAGCAGCTTAGGGGGGAACTATGGCTACACCTTC	CASSLGGNYGYTF
TRBD2	TRBJ2-3	NA	TRBV12-5	TGTGCTAGTGGTTTGGTCGGGACTAGCGGAAGCACAGATACGCAGTATTTT	CASGLVGTSGSTDTQYF
NA	TRBJ1-6	NA	TRBV6-1	TGTGCCAGCAGTGAAGAGGTATACCGGGCCGCGGATTCACCCCTCCACTTT	CASSEEVYRAADSPLHF
NA	TRBJ2-6	NA	TRBV19	TGTGCCAGTACAGGGGGGAGCTATTCTGGGGCCAACGTCCTGACTTTC	CASTGGSYSGANVLTF
NA	TRBJ2-2	NA	TRBV10-1	TGCGCCAGCAGTGAGTCGGCGAACACCGGGGAGCTGTTTTTT	CASSESANTGELFF
NA	TRBJ1-2	NA	TRBV5-4	TGTGCCAGCAGCTTGTATTTCAGGGATCAAATCTATGGCTACACCTTC	CASSLYFRDQIYGYTF
NA	TRBJ1-4	NA	TRBV5-1	TGCGCCAGCAGCTTGGCCGGGACTTACGAAAAACTGTTTTTT	CASSLAGTYEKLFF
NA	TRBJ1-2	few	TRBV2	TGTGCCAGCCAACCTAGTCACGCAAACTATGGCTACACCTTC	CASQPSHANYGYTF
NA	TRBJ1-6	NA	TRBV7-9	TGTGCCAGCAGCTTGGGAGACTCACCCCTCCACTTT	CASSLGDSPLHF
NA	TRBJ2-3	once	TRBV9	TGTGCCAGCAGCGTTGCTCCAGAGAGCACAGATACGCAGTATTTT	CASSVAPESTDTQYF
TRBD2	TRBJ2-3	NA	TRBV7-6	TGTGCCAGCAGCCTCGGGACTAGCGGGGGTCACTATACGCAGTATTTT	CASSLGTSGGHYTQYF
TRBD1	TRBJ2-1	NA	TRBV27	TGTGCCAGCAGTTTTGATGGGTCGGACAGGGTCAACTACAATGAGCAGTTCTTC	CASSFDGSDRVNYNEQFF
NA	TRBJ2-7	NA	TRBV25-1	TGTGCCAGCAGTGAATTTGCCGGGTACGAGCAGTACTTC	CASSEFAGYEQYF
TRBD1	TRBJ1-2	few	TRBV6-5	TGTGCCAGCACCCAGGGGGCTGGCTACACCTTC	CASTQGAGYTF
TRBD1	TRBJ2-7	few	TRBV6-5	TGTGCCAGCAGCTACGGACAGGGCGGTGGTGAGCAGTACTTC	CASSYGQGGGEQYF
NA	TRBJ2-1	NA	TRBV11-2	TGTGCCAGCAGCTTCCAGGGTTCCTACAATGAGCAGTTCTTC	CASSFQGSYNEQFF
NA	TRBJ1-2	NA	TRBV5-1	TGCGCCAGCAGCGTAGACAAGGGAGCGTATGGCTACACCTTC	CASSVDKGAYGYTF
TRBD1	TRBJ1-4	NA	TRBV2	TGTGCCAGCATTTACCAGGGGGCAATCGAAGAAAAACTGTTTTTT	CASIYQGAIEEKLFF
NA	TRBJ1-2	NA	TRBV15	TGTGCCACCAGCGGAACTTCCGGGGGAAGGTATGGCTACACCTTC	CATSGTSGGRYGYTF
NA	TRBJ2-5	NA	TRBV10-1	TGCGCCAGCTCGGCAGGGGACGAGACCCAGTACTTC	CASSAGDETQYF
NA	TRBJ1-1	NA	TRBV7-9	TGTGCCAGCAGCCCTAGCGGGGGTGGGGGCACTGAAGCTTTCTTT	CASSPSGGGGTEAFF
NA	TRBJ2-3	NA	TRBV5-1	TGCGCCAGCAGCTTGGTGGCAGCTAGCACAGATACGCAGTATTTT	CASSLVAASTDTQYF
TRBD1	TRBJ2-5	NA	TRBV5-5	TGTGCCAGCAGCCGGACAGGGAGGGAGACCCAGTACTTC	CASSRTGRETQYF
NA	TRBJ2-5	NA	TRBV12-5	TGTGCTAGTGGTTTATCAGGGTCGGAGACCCAGTACTTC	CASGLSGSETQYF
TRBD1	TRBJ2-6	once	TRBV19	TGTGCCAGTAGTATAGGACAGGGCATCGGGTCTGGGGCCAACGTCCTGACTTTC	CASSIGQGIGSGANVLTF
NA	TRBJ1-3	NA	TRBV6-6	TGTGCCAGCAGTTACTCAGGACAGAGCTCTGGAAACACCATATATTTT	CASSYSGQSSGNTIYF
NA	TRBJ1-1	few	TRBV7-8	TGTGCCAGCAGCTTAGATGGGGGATTGAACACTGAAGCTTTCTTT	CASSLDGGLNTEAFF
NA	TRBJ2-2	NA	TRBV9	TGTGCCAGCAGCACATTCTCGCGTGGGGAGCTGTTTTTT	CASSTFSRGELFF